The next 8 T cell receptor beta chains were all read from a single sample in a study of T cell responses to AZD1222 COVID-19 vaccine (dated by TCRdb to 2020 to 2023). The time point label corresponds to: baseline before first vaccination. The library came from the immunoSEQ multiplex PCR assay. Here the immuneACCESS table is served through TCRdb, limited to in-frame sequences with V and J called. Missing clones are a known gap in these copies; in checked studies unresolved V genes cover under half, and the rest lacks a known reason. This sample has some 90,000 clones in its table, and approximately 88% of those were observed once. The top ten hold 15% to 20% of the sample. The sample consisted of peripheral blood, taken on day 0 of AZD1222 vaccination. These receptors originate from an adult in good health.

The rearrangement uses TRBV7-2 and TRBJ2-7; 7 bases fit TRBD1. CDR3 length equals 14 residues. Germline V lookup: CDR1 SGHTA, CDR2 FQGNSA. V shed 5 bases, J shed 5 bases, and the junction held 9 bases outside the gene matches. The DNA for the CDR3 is TGTGCCAGCAGCCCAGACAGGGTAGGTGACGAGCAGTACTTC. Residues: CASSPDRVGDEQYF.

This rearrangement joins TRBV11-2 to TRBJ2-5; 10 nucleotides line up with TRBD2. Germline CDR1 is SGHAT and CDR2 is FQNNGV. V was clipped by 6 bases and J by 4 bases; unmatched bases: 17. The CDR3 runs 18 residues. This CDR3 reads CASSLQVTGTSARETQYF. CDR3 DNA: TGTGCCAGCAGTTTACAGGTTACCGGGACTAGCGCACGAGAGACCCAGTACTTC.

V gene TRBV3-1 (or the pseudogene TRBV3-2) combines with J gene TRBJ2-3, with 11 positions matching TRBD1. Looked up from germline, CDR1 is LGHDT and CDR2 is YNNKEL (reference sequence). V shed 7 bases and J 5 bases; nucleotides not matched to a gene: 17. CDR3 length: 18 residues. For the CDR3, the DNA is TGTGCCAGCAACCTCGCCGGGACAGGGGGGGTGGTGAAAGATACGCAGTATTTT. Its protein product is CASNLAGTGGVVKDTQYF.

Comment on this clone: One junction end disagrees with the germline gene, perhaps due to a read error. This chain's CDR3 is CASSLLANPGTQYF. CDR3 DNA: TGTGCTAGCAGCTTACTTGCCAATCCAGGGACCCAGTACTTC. V usage is TRBV7-7 and J usage is TRBJ2-5; D not resolved. Germline CDR1 SSHAT, CDR2 FNYEAQ (reference sequence). The CDR3 has 14 residues.

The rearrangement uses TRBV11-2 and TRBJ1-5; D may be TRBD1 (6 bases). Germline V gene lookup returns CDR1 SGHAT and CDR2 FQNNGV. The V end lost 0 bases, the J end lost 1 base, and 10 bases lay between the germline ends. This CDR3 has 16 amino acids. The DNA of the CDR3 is TGTGCCAGCAGCTTAGAAAACGGACAGAGCAATCAGCCCCAGCATTTT. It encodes CASSLENGQSNQPQHF.

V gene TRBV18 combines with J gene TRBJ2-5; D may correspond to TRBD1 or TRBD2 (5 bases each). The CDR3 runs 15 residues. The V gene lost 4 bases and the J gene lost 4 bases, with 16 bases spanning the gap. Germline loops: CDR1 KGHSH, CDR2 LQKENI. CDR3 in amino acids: CASSRDGTFVETQYF. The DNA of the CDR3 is TGTGCCAGCTCACGGGACGGGACGTTTGTAGAGACCCAGTACTTC.

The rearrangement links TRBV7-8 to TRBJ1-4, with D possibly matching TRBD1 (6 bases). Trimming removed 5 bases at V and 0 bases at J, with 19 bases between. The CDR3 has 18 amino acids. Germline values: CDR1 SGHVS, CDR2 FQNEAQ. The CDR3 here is CASSGYSGDQATNEKLFF. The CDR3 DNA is TGTGCCAGCAGCGGCTACTCAGGGGACCAAGCAACTAATGAAAAACTGTTTTTT. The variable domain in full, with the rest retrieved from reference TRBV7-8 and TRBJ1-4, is GAGVSQSPRYKVAKRGQDVALRCDPISGHVSLFWYQQALGQGPEFLTYFQNEAQLDKSGLPSDRFFAERPEGSVSTLKIQRTQQEDSAVYLCASSGYSGDQATNEKLFFGSGTQLSVL.

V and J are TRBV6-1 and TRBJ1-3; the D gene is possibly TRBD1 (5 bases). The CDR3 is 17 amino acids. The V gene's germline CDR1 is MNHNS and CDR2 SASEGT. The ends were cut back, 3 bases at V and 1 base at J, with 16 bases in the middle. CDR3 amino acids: CASSDRDPFPSGNTIYF. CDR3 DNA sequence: TGTGCCAGCAGTGACAGGGATCCCTTCCCTTCTGGAAACACCATATATTTT.